The sequence of this TCR beta chain was determined in a study of T cells after yellow fever vaccination. This clonotype was seen a handful of times. TCRdb re-called the 5' RACE reads with MiXCR, one entry per CDR3 protein. The sample includes under 600,000 distinct CDR3 sequences, around a fifth of them seen just once. This CDR3 is 14 amino acids long. V dropped 2 bases and J dropped 4 bases, with 11 bases sitting between them. Looked up from germline, CDR1 is SGHRS and CDR2 is YFSETQ. Sequences were derived from PBMCs, sampled 21 days after the first yellow fever vaccination. The sequence was collected from a man between 18 and 35 years old who received the YFV17D yellow fever vaccine. The chain joins TRBV5-1 to TRBJ2-3; D unresolved. The CDR3 coding sequence is TGCGCCAGCAGCTTTAGCCCTTCCCCAGATACGCAGTATTTT. It yields the protein CASSFSPSPDTQYF.